A single sample is the source of the 28 T cell receptor beta chains below, sequenced in a study of Tregs in tolerant kidney transplant recipients. Libraries were prepared by immunoSEQ multiplex PCR; TCRdb keeps only in-frame clonotypes and omits some of them. Its listing shows roughly 4,900 clones. Mixed chimerism was transient after nonmyeloablative marrow transplants from related graft donors. The input for sequencing was CD4+ T cells from blood (PBMCs), taken about 15 months after the transplant. These receptors came from a human patient who received a combined kidney and bone marrow transplant. Some T cells may have originated in the graft donor.

Regarding this clone: From the germline J gene comes the end of the CDR3, since the read stops 3 residues before it. The chain couples TRBV2 to TRBJ1-5; maybe TRBD1 (6 bases). CDR1 is SNHLY and CDR2 is FYNNEI in the germline V gene. The V gene lost 4 bases and the J gene lost 5 bases, with 12 bases spanning the gap. CDR3 length equals 14 residues. The sequenced CDR3 bases are TGTGCCAGCAGTGCTGGACAGACCTATCAGCCC. Its protein is CASSAGQTYQP. The whole CDR3 sequence is CASSAGQTYQPQHF. The full variable domain, rest sourced from reference TRBV2 and TRBJ1-5, is EPEVTQTPSHQVTQMGQEVILRCVPISNHLYFYWYRQILGQKVEFLVSFYNNEISEKSEIFDDQFSVERPDGSNFTLKIRSTKLEDSAMYFCASSAGQTYQPQHFGDGTRLSIL.

Of note for this clone: Read coverage stops 3 residues before the CDR3 terminus; the germline J gene supplies the remainder. This chain uses TRBV20-1 with TRBJ2-3; 7 bases map to TRBD2. The CDR3 totals 16 residues. V shed 2 bases, J shed 0 bases, and the junction held 8 bases outside the gene matches. Germline CDR1 DFQATT, CDR2 SNEGSKA (reference sequence). The CDR3 DNA, read in part, is TGCAGTGCTAGAACCCCCCTAGCGGAGAGCACAGATACG. This codes for CSARTPLAESTDT. The whole CDR3 region reads CSARTPLAESTDTQYF.

A word on this clone: The observed sequence ends 3 residues before the CDR3 terminus, with the missing tail filled in from the germline J gene. This chain links TRBV5-1 with TRBJ1-3; 10 bases map to TRBD1. J lost 2 bases, V lost 7 bases, and 3 bases had no gene match. Germline assignment: CDR1 SGHRS and CDR2 YFSETQ. The CDR3 extends over 14 amino acids. The sequenced part of the CDR3 DNA is TGCGCCAGCTGGGGACAGGGGCCTGGAAACACC. As protein: CASWGQGPGNT. The entire CDR3 reads CASWGQGPGNTIYF.

In the case of this clone: The read comes to an end 3 residues before the CDR3 does, leaving the germline J gene to fill in the end. The chain joins TRBV20-1 to TRBJ1-5, with 9 bases lining up with TRBD1. The ends lost 4 bases at V and 2 bases at J; junction bases unmatched: 3. The CDR3 runs 14 residues. CDR1 DFQATT and CDR2 SNEGSKA come from the germline V gene (reference sequence). The part of the CDR3 DNA that was read is TGCAGTGCTAAGGACAGGGGAGGCAATCAGCCC. Protein sequence: CSAKDRGGNQP. The entire CDR3 is CSAKDRGGNQPQHF.

The part of the CDR3 DNA that was read is TGTGCCATCAGTGCGGTCGCGGGGCCAACAGGAGCCTCTAGCACAGATACG. This codes for CAISAVAGPTGASSTDT. The full CDR3 protein reads CAISAVAGPTGASSTDTQYF. The V gene is TRBV10-3, the J gene TRBJ2-3; D might be TRBD2 (6 bases). The CDR3 end falls 3 residues outside the read, so it is completed with the germline J gene. The germline CDR1 and CDR2 sequences are ENHRY and SYGVKD. The CDR3 spans 20 residues. Trimming took off 4 bases at V and 0 bases at J, with 26 bases between the two ends.

On this clone itself: The junction departs from the called germline gene at one end, perhaps through a read error. The sequenced fragment ends 3 residues before the CDR3 boundary, so the rest is inferred from the germline J gene. V gene TRBV19 combines with J gene TRBJ2-7; 10 nucleotides match TRBD1. The germline CDR1 and CDR2 sequences are LNHDA and SQIVND (reference sequence). This CDR3 has 14 amino acids. CDR3 DNA (partial): TGTGCCAGTAGTATGGGACAGGGGTCCTCCGAG. Its translation is CASSMGQGSSE. The full CDR3 protein is CASSMGQGSSEQYF.

CDR3 bases read: TGCAGTGTGCGAGAGTCCACAGATACG. Protein sequence: CSVRESTDT. The entire CDR3 protein is CSVRESTDTQYF. The chain is built from TRBV20-1 and TRBJ2-3; D gene uncertain. Read coverage stops 3 residues before the CDR3 terminus; the germline J gene supplies the remainder. This CDR3 contains 12 residues. The V gene's germline CDR1 is DFQATT and CDR2 SNEGSKA (reference sequence). V dropped 7 bases and J dropped 2 bases, with 10 bases sitting between them.

This clone shows up as medium-sized by frequency. The read ends 3 residues early relative to the CDR3; the germline J gene fills the gap. V and J are TRBV20-1 and TRBJ2-3, with 7 bases identical to TRBD2. V lost 8 bases to trimming and J lost 6 bases; unmatched junction nucleotides: 17. The CDR3 contains 15 residues. The germline gives CDR1 DFQATT, CDR2 SNEGSKA (reference sequence). The CDR3 reads CSPLPGGAGADTQYF. The sequenced part of the CDR3 DNA is TGCAGTCCCCTCCCGGGGGGAGCGGGCGCCGATACG.

In the case of this clone: The CDR3 end lies 3 residues beyond the end of the read and is filled in from the germline J gene. The chain employs TRBV11-2 and TRBJ1-1, with 7 bases matching TRBD1. Germline V gene data show CDR1 as SGHAT and CDR2 as FQNNGV. CDR3 length: 13 amino acids. With 5 bases clipped from V and 5 bases from J, the junction kept 5 bases outside the gene matches. The sequenced CDR3 bases are TGTGCCAGCAGCCCTGACAGGGATACTGAA. The encoded protein is CASSPDRDTE. The CDR3 in full is CASSPDRDTEAFF.

Comment on this clone: The DNA ends 3 residues before the CDR3 does, and the rest of the CDR3 is filled in from the germline J gene. The gene calls are TRBV11-2 and TRBJ2-4, with no clear D. Trimming shortened V by 5 bases and J by 6 bases, and 8 bases separated the two germline ends. This CDR3 has 12 residues. CDR1 and CDR2 from the germline V gene are SGHAT and FQNNGV. CDR3: CASSTGLNIQYF. Partial CDR3 DNA: TGTGCCAGCAGCACCGGTTTAAACATT.

Measured by frequency, this clone is medium-sized. The missing CDR3 end, 3 residues past where the read stops, is filled in from the germline J gene. The V call is TRBV10-3, the J call TRBJ1-2; maybe TRBD1 (6 bases). CDR3 size: 13 residues. V was clipped by 7 bases and J by 6 bases, with 15 bases between them. Germline CDR1 and CDR2: ENHRY and SYGVKD. The part of the CDR3 DNA that was read is TGTGCCATCAACCCGGACAGAGTGCATGGC. It yields the protein CAINPDRVHG. The full CDR3 reads CAINPDRVHGYTF.

This clone is identified as medium-sized (0.01 to 0.1%) from frequency. Sequencing ends 3 residues short of the CDR3 end; the germline J gene provides the rest. This chain links TRBV6-2 or TRBV6-3 with TRBJ2-1, with 9 bases lining up with TRBD2. The J segment lost 5 bases and the V segment lost 4 bases, leaving 9 bases of the junction unmatched. Germline CDR1 and CDR2: MNHEY and SVGEGT. The CDR3 runs to 16 residues. CDR3 protein: CASSFGGRALNNEQFF. The sequenced CDR3 bases are TGTGCCAGCAGTTTTGGCGGGAGGGCCCTCAACAATGAG.

This clone is deemed medium-sized by its frequency. CDR3 DNA, as far as it was read: TGTGCCAGCAGCCCCGGGCAGGGAATTGGGATTGAA. Amino acid sequence: CASSPGQGIGIE. The whole CDR3 region reads CASSPGQGIGIEAFF. The gene calls are TRBV7-2 and TRBJ1-1; D is perhaps TRBD1 (5 bases). Read sequence stops 3 residues before the CDR3 end, and the germline J gene provides the missing end. Trimming pared 5 bases from V and 7 bases from J, leaving 20 bases between. CDR1 and CDR2 (germline): SGHTA, FQGNSA. This CDR3 is built from 15 residues. Based on the CDR3 plus reference TRBV7-2 and TRBJ1-1, the full variable domain is GAGVSQSPSNKVTEKGKDVELRCDPISGHTALYWYRQSLGQGLEFLIYFQGNSAPDKSGLPSDRFSAERTGGSVSTLTIQRTQQEDSAVYLCASSPGQGIGIEAFFGQGTRLTVV.

Note on this clone: The CDR3 is cut off 3 residues early in the read; its end comes from the germline J gene. The V gene is TRBV29-1, the J gene TRBJ1-1, with TRBD1 matching 8 bases. CDR3 size: 14 residues. V shed 0 bases, J shed 4 bases, and the junction held 4 bases outside the gene matches. Per germline, CDR1 SQVTM and CDR2 ANQGSEA. CDR3 region: CSVEETGVGTEAFF. The CDR3 bases that were read are TGCAGCGTTGAAGAGACAGGGGTGGGCACTGAA.

As regards this clone: Coverage ceases 3 residues before the CDR3 finishes, and the germline J gene fills in the end. The chain joins TRBV6-2 or TRBV6-3 to TRBJ1-5; 7 bases line up with TRBD1. The CDR3 length is 14 residues. CDR1 and CDR2 (germline): MNHEY, SVGEGT. The J segment lost 7 bases and the V segment lost 6 bases, leaving 9 bases of the junction unmatched. The sequenced part of the CDR3 DNA is TGTGCCAGCAGGGGACAGTCCGCGAAACAGCCC. Encoded protein: CASRGQSAKQP. The full CDR3 protein reads CASRGQSAKQPQHF.

Comments on this clone: The read falls 3 residues short of the CDR3 end, and the missing part is taken from the germline J gene. The rearrangement uses TRBV19 and TRBJ1-4; TRBD1 agrees at 9 bases. CDR3 length equals 13 residues. In germline, CDR1 is LNHDA, CDR2 SQIVND (reference sequence). This chain's CDR3 is CASSTQQGAQLFF. CDR3 DNA, as far as it was read: TGTGCCAGTAGTACACAACAGGGGGCCCAA.

A remark on this clone: The read finishes 3 residues shy of the CDR3 end, and the germline J gene is used to complete it. The chain links TRBV5-1 to TRBJ2-2; D is possibly TRBD1 (6 bases). The CDR3 loop spans 14 amino acids. CDR1 and CDR2 from the germline V gene are SGHRS and YFSETQ. V was pared by 9 bases and J by 4 bases, with 16 bases between. This chain's CDR3 is CATAWGHSTGELFF. The CDR3 DNA, read in part, is TGCGCCACCGCCTGGGGACACTCCACCGGGGAG.

Note on this clone: The CDR3 goes on 3 residues after the read ends, and that part is filled in from the germline J gene. This rearrangement joins TRBV7-9 to TRBJ2-7; no definite D call. Germline V gene data show CDR1 as SEHNR and CDR2 as FQNEAQ (reference sequence). The CDR3 spans 14 residues. Trimming stripped 7 bases from V and 2 bases from J, with 15 bases between. The CDR3 bases that were read are TGTGCCAGCACCAATGCAGGATACCCCTACGAG. Protein product: CASTNAGYPYE. The CDR3 as a whole reads CASTNAGYPYEQYF.

Points on this clone: Coverage ceases 3 residues before the CDR3 finishes, and the germline J gene fills in the end. The chain is built from TRBV6-2 or TRBV6-3 and TRBJ2-7, with D perhaps TRBD2 (5 bases). This CDR3 is built from 15 residues. With 2 bases removed from V and 3 bases from J, the gap between germline ends came to 14 bases. CDR1 and CDR2 from the germline V gene are MNHEY and SVGEGT. The CDR3: CASSYEGMALYEQYF. Incomplete CDR3 DNA: TGTGCCAGCAGTTACGAGGGTATGGCCCTCTACGAG.

Remarks on this clone: The read is 3 residues too short to cover the CDR3 end, so that end is filled in from the germline J gene. The V gene is TRBV20-1, the J gene TRBJ2-1; TRBD2 matches at 7 bases. Germline loops: CDR1 DFQATT, CDR2 SNEGSKA (reference sequence). The CDR3 contains 14 residues. The ends lost 3 bases at V and 9 bases at J; junction bases unmatched: 11. CDR3 in amino acids: CSARLPSGDSEQFF. The DNA read from the CDR3 is TGCAGTGCTAGGCTCCCTAGCGGCGATAGTGAG.

Points on this clone: With the read ending 3 residues before the CDR3 end, the germline J gene is used to fill in that end. This chain uses TRBV29-1 with TRBJ1-1; TRBD1 is a possible D gene (5 bases). Germline CDR1 reads SQVTM; CDR2 reads ANQGSEA. The CDR3 extends over 11 amino acids. The part of the CDR3 DNA that was read is TGCAGCGCGGGGGAGGGCCTCCGG. Translating it yields CSAGEGLR. The complete CDR3 sequence is CSAGEGLRAFF.

A word on this clone: The CDR3 end lies 3 residues beyond the end of the read and is filled in from the germline J gene. This chain links TRBV19 with TRBJ2-7; the D gene is possibly TRBD1 (5 bases). The germline CDR1 and CDR2 sequences are LNHDA and SQIVND (reference sequence). V shed 5 bases and J shed 3 bases, with 20 bases lying between them. There are 16 residues in the CDR3. CDR3 bases read: TGTGCCAGTAGTCCTGCCAGGGCAGGACCGCTCTACGAG. Translation: CASSPARAGPLYE. The CDR3 as a whole reads CASSPARAGPLYEQYF.

CDR3 sequence: CASSFSGERTDTQYF. The sequenced CDR3 bases are TGTGCCAGCAGCTTTAGCGGGGAACGCACAGATACG. The chain links TRBV7-2 to TRBJ2-3, with TRBD2 identical over 8 bases. The DNA ends 3 residues before the CDR3 does, and the rest of the CDR3 is filled in from the germline J gene. The ends lost 3 bases at V and 1 base at J; junction bases unmatched: 3. The V gene's germline CDR1 is SGHTA and CDR2 FQGNSA. CDR3 length: 15 amino acids.

About this clone: The read is 3 residues too short to cover the CDR3 end, so that end is filled in from the germline J gene. This sequence joins TRBV20-1 and TRBJ2-5; tentatively, D is TRBD1 (6 bases). CDR3 size: 14 residues. Per the germline V gene, CDR1 is DFQATT and CDR2 is SNEGSKA (reference sequence). V was cut by 5 bases and J by 5 bases, with 18 bases left in between. The sequenced CDR3 bases are TGCAGTGCTGGACGGGACAAAGGTCCCGAGACC. Translation: CSAGRDKGPET. The full CDR3 sequence reads CSAGRDKGPETQYF.

Considering frequency, this clone is medium-sized. The read comes to an end 3 residues before the CDR3 does, leaving the germline J gene to fill in the end. The genes are TRBV20-1 and TRBJ2-3; TRBD2 aligns across 11 bases. This CDR3 contains 16 residues. Germline CDR1 and CDR2: DFQATT and SNEGSKA (reference sequence). J gave up 3 bases and V 6 bases, and 11 bases lay outside the gene matches. CDR3 sequence: CSALPLAGGQTDTQYF. The DNA read from the CDR3 is TGCAGTGCCCTCCCTTTAGCGGGGGGGCAGACAGATACG.

Turning to this clone: The CDR3 end lies 3 residues beyond the end of the read and is filled in from the germline J gene. The chain employs TRBV3-1 (or the pseudogene TRBV3-2) and TRBJ2-1; 11 bases line up with TRBD2. CDR1 and CDR2 from the germline V gene are LGHDT and YNNKEL (reference sequence). The CDR3 is made up of 16 amino acids. V gave up 6 bases and J gave up 0 bases; unmatched junction bases: 4. The sequenced part of the CDR3 DNA is TGTGCCAGCAGGACTAGCGGGACGAGCTCCTACAATGAG. Its translation is CASRTSGTSSYNE. The complete CDR3 reads CASRTSGTSSYNEQFF.

Turning to this clone: The read is 3 residues too short to cover the CDR3 end, so that end is filled in from the germline J gene. J is TRBJ2-7 and V is TRBV3-1 (or the pseudogene TRBV3-2), with D hard to call. Trimming took off 1 base at V and 3 bases at J, with 7 bases between the two ends. CDR1 and CDR2 from the germline V gene are LGHDT and YNNKEL (reference sequence). The CDR3 sequence is 13 residues long. CDR3 DNA, as far as it was read: TGTGCCAGCAGCCAAGCGGGTTTCTACGAG. It specifies CASSQAGFYE. The whole CDR3 region reads CASSQAGFYEQYF.

The DNA read from the CDR3 is TGTGCCAGCAGTACCGGGACAGGGGGCTACGAG. It codes for CASSTGTGGYE. The whole CDR3 sequence is CASSTGTGGYEQYF. The chain uses TRBV2 and TRBJ2-7; 11 bases are a match to TRBD1. Coverage ceases 3 residues before the CDR3 finishes, and the germline J gene fills in the end. The CDR3 length is 14 residues. Germline CDR1 and CDR2: SNHLY and FYNNEI. V lost 5 bases, J lost 3 bases, and 3 bases stayed unmatched.